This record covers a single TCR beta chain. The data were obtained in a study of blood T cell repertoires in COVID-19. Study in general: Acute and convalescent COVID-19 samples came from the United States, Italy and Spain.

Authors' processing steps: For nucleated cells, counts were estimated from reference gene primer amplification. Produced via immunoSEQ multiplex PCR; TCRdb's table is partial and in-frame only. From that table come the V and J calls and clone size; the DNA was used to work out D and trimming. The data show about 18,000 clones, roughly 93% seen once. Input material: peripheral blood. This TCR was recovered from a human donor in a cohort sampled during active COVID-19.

DNA for the CDR3: TGCGCCAGCAGTCCTAGCGGGGCCTATGGGCAGTATTTT. Encoded protein: CASSPSGAYGQYF. V usage is TRBV10-1 and J usage is TRBJ2-3; TRBD2 matches at 9 bases. Trimming removed 5 bases from V and 11 bases from J; junction bases left unmatched: 8. Germline V lookup: CDR1 WNHNN, CDR2 SYGVQD (reference sequence). The CDR3 totals 13 residues.